Below are 3 T cell receptor beta chains sequenced from a single sample in a study of T cell repertoires in cytomegalovirus infection. TCRdb independently ran MiXCR on the reads; one entry per CDR3 protein. The sample holds about 570,000 distinct CDR3 sequences, just under 40% seen once. For these TCRs, the target antigens are not known. The sequencing here drew on cultured PBMCs, taken from culture after CMV antigen stimulation. These receptors all come from a human donor in good health (CMV status not recorded). Some clones in this sample may be carry-over from other donors' samples.

The rearrangement joins TRBV29-1 to TRBJ2-3, with no clear D. Germline V gene sequence: CDR1 SQVTM, CDR2 ANQGSEA. Trimming left V 4 bases short and J 4 bases short, with 9 bases between. This CDR3 has 12 amino acids. CDR3 region: CSVAHISDTQYF. CDR3 DNA sequence: TGCAGCGTTGCGCACATCTCAGATACGCAGTATTTT.

This clonotype has only a few counts. The J gene is TRBJ1-3, the V gene TRBV28; 9 bases are a match to TRBD1. The CDR3 has 15 amino acids. V dropped 6 bases and J dropped 2; count of bases not matched to a gene: 5. In germline, CDR1 is MDHEN, CDR2 SYDVKM. The CDR3 reads CASRLQGAAGNTIYF. The CDR3 DNA reads TGTGCCAGCAGGTTACAGGGGGCAGCTGGAAACACCATATATTTT.

This chain uses TRBV7-2 with TRBJ1-3; D not certain. The CDR3 totals 12 residues. Trimming shortened V by 6 bases and J by 7 bases, and 10 bases separated the two germline ends. Germline CDR1 is SGHTA and CDR2 is FQGNSA. CDR3 protein: CASRGRSNTIYF. The CDR3 DNA reads TGTGCCAGCAGGGGTCGGAGTAACACCATATATTTT.